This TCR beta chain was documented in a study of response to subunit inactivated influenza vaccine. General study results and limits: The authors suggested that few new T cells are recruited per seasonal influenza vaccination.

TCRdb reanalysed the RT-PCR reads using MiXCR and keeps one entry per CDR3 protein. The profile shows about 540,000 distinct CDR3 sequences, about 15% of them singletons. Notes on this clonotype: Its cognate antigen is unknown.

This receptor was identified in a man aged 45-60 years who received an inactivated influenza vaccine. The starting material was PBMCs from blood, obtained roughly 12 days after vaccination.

CDR3 sequence (DNA): TGTGCCAGCAGCCAAGAGTACGGGAGGGCCTACGAGCAGTACTTC. Translating it yields CASSQEYGRAYEQYF. The chain recombines TRBV4-2 with TRBJ2-7; TRBD2 matches 8 bases. The ends lost 0 bases at V and 2 bases at J; junction bases unmatched: 3. Per germline, CDR1 LGHNA and CDR2 YNFKEQ. The CDR3 consists of 15 residues.